The present entry profiles one T cell receptor (beta chain) with its context. Its cognate antigen is unknown. J was trimmed by 5 bases and V by 3 bases; bases with no gene match: 11. Germline V gene data show CDR1 as ENHRY and CDR2 as SYGVKD. The CDR3 sequence is 16 residues long. This sample is part of a study of a mutant IDH1 vaccine in newly diagnosed glioma. Whole-study context: Radiotherapy alone preceded vaccination by 4-6 weeks; alternatively, vaccination started with temozolomide cycles.

The sample's time point: week 5, during vaccination. The content of each vaccine dose was 300 ug of mutant IDH1 20-mer peptide, and topical imiquimod accompanied it. Data came from immunoSEQ multiplex PCR; TCRdb stores just in-frame clones and leaves some out. Seen here are roughly 34,000 clones, roughly three fifths observed once, and the top ten hold 11%. This clonotype originated in a woman between 18 and 30 years old with glioma. The V and J genes are TRBV10-3 and TRBJ2-7; 9 positions agree with TRBD1. The sample consisted of PBMCs, taken from a glioma patient whose treatment included an IDH1 peptide vaccine. The DNA for the CDR3 is TGTGCCATCAGTGACCAGCGACAGGGGGGGTGGAACGAGCAGTACTTC. This codes for CAISDQRQGGWNEQYF.